The source of this T cell receptor (beta chain) is a study of T cells in Graves' hyperthyroidism and ophthalmopathy. Hyperthyroidism in the patients, aged 18 to 65, was newly diagnosed and under 2 months in duration. Uncontrolled infections, other autoimmune diseases, pregnancy or lactation led to exclusion of patients. TCR beta CDR3 sequences were amplified from RNA transcripts. HTBI primers were used for first-round RT-PCR of the TCR CDR3. One entry per CDR3 protein results from TCRdb running MiXCR on the multiplex PCR reads. There are about 420,000 distinct CDR3 sequences in the sample; roughly 13% occur only once, and 5.3% lies in the top ten. At least ten counts were recorded for this clonotype. Material for sequencing was blood. The TCR originated in a woman aged 18-30 years with Graves' hyperthyroidism.

The CDR3 DNA is TGTGCCAGCAAGGCAGCAGGGGGCAATCAGCCCCAGCATTTT. Residues: CASKAAGGNQPQHF. This rearrangement joins TRBV6-1 to TRBJ1-5; perhaps TRBD1 as D (6 bases). V lost 7 bases and J lost 2, with 12 bases in between. The V gene's germline CDR1 is MNHNS and CDR2 SASEGT. This CDR3 has 14 residues.